This T cell receptor (beta chain) stems from a study of T cells in Graves' hyperthyroidism and ophthalmopathy (dated by TCRdb to between 2018 and 2020). Describing the broader study: Peripheral blood samples were taken at initial diagnosis, before any treatment was given. The 95 to 100 discovery patients were randomly divided into training and test sets at a 7:3 ratio. After blood sampling, hyperthyroidism patients were treated with methimazole at a starting dose of 30 mg daily, and ophthalmopathy patients were treated with high-dose intravenous methylprednisolone. In six Graves' hyperthyroidism patients, the study also compared T-cell repertoires from thyroid tissue with T-cell repertoires from blood. The paper reports TCR Vbeta CDR3 sequencing of roughly 140 peripheral blood samples: 43 ophthalmopathy, over 70 hyperthyroidism and approximately 17 progressor patients. Prospective prediction of ophthalmopathy was tested in an independent validation cohort consisting of 18 hyperthyroidism patients and some 15 patients who later progressed to ophthalmopathy. TCR V-J signatures able to tell the groups apart were searched for in a discovery cohort of around 95 patients, of whom fewer than 45 had Graves' ophthalmopathy and about 55 had stable Graves' hyperthyroidism. Points the paper makes about the study in general: Most expanded thyroid clonotypes (frequency above 0.001) were also detected in blood, suggesting blood repertoires may reflect thyroid immune responses. Ophthalmopathy was separated from stable hyperthyroidism by a 13 V-J signature model, with 85% to 90% sensitivity and approximately 81% specificity obtained in cross-validation and 80%/75% obtained in testing. Sample size was not statistically predetermined, and blinding of investigators to group allocation was not performed. During validation, the model predicted progression to ophthalmopathy a median of about 6.3 months ahead of onset, with approximately 70% sensitivity and 72.22% specificity.

TCR beta CDR3 regions were amplified from RNA transcripts. For the first round of RT-PCR on the TCR CDR3, the HTBI primer set was used together with the Qiagen OneStep RT-PCR kit. The libraries were constructed in a second round of multiplex PCR and then size-selected and purified. Sequencing of the libraries was done on an Illumina HiSeq2000 using paired-end 100 bp reads. Under the source paper's analysis protocol: SOAPnuke was used to process the raw data, throwing out any read that contained adapters or uncalled bases, had a mean Phred below 15, or lacked an exact constant-primer or identifier match. High-quality paired reads were merged with COPE v1.2.5, and unique nucleotide sequences were defined as clonotypes. MiTCR v1.1 was used to align clonotypes to the IMGT TRBV, TRBD and TRBJ reference segments. Analysis was restricted to V-J combinations with a frequency above 0.0001, which covered 99.2% of repertoires. The TCS score was defined as the ratio of F50 (clonal expansion) to E x V (chaos), calculated using BLOSUM62-based TCRdist between CDR3 peptides within each V-J. Welch's t-statistics and random forest reduced several hundred V-J features to fewer than 15, which were used in a naive Bayes classifier (R e1071). TCRdb reran the public reads through fastp at Q25 and MiXCR, keeping productive beta chains. Rows merge per CDR3 protein into single entries with the most common DNA and genes. These V and J calls are TCRdb output, not the study's own analysis. Present in this sample are approximately 350,000 distinct CDR3 sequences, roughly 15% of which were seen just once. Roughly 19% of the sample comes from the top ten.

Note on this clonotype: Its cognate antigen has yet to be identified. Base qualities are not recorded, but no much larger clone differs from it by a single base.

Moderately to severely active disease, a Clinical Activity Score of at least 3, a NOSPECS grade of at least 4, and a duration under 3 months were present in ophthalmopathy patients. Patients with uncontrolled infections, other autoimmune diseases, pregnancy or lactation were excluded. Diagnoses relied on clinical symptoms, serum thyroxine and TRAb, thyroid ultrasound and orbital computed tomography. PBMCs were isolated from 7.5 to 10 ml of fresh peripheral blood by Ficoll-Paque density gradient centrifugation. Trizol reagent was used to extract total RNA, and RNA quality was then checked on an Agilent 2100 Bioanalyzer. The germline V gene provides CDR1 LGHNA and CDR2 YNFKEQ. Inclusive of the bounding cysteine and phenylalanine, the CDR3 is 13 residues long. The entry retains the CDR3 DNA only, 39 bases that are in frame from base 1. The V end loses 0 bases and the J end loses 9 bases, and a stretch of 9 bases separates them.

The sequenced material came from blood. Here the chain combines TRBV4-2 and TRBJ2-4, with the D gene uncertain. This TCR came from an older woman with Graves' ophthalmopathy. The CDR3 is CASSQELHGIQYF. Read as DNA, the sequence is TGTGCCAGCAGCCAAGAACTACATGGCATTCAGTACTTC.